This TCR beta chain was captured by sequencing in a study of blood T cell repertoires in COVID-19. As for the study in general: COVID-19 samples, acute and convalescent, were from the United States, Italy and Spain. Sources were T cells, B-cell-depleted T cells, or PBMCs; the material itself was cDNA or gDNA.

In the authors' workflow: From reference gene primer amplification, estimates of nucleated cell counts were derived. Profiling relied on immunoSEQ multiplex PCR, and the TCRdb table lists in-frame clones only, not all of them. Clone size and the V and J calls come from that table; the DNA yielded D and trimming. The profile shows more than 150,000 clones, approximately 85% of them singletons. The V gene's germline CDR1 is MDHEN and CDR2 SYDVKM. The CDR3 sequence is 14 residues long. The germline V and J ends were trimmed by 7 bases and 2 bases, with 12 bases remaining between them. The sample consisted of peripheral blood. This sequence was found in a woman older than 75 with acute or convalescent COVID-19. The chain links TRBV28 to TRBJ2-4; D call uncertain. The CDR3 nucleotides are TGTGCCAGCACCCCTAAGTTTACCAAAAACATTCAGTACTTC. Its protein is CASTPKFTKNIQYF.